The 25 T cell receptor beta chains given below trace back to one sample, sequenced in a study of blood T cell repertoires in COVID-19. Only in-frame clones appear in the TCRdb table, and some are missing; sequencing was by immunoSEQ multiplex PCR. Of over 150,000 clones in the sample, roughly nine tenths were seen once. The sequenced material came from peripheral blood. Source of these receptors: a man aged 45-65 years with acute or convalescent COVID-19.

V usage is TRBV30 and J usage is TRBJ1-2, with 9 positions matching TRBD1. The ends lost 3 bases at V and 2 bases at J; junction bases unmatched: 16. CDR3 size: 18 residues. Germline V CDR1 and CDR2: GTSNPN, SVGIG (reference sequence). For the CDR3, the DNA is TGTGCCTGGAGCCGCTCTCGGCGGGGGACAGGGACCAACTATGGCTACACCTTC. Residues: CAWSRSRRGTGTNYGYTF.

V gene TRBV7-9 combines with J gene TRBJ2-1; TRBD2 matches 13 bases. V shed 5 bases, J shed 7 bases, and the junction held 11 bases outside the gene matches. CDR1 and CDR2 from the germline V gene are SEHNR and FQNEAQ (reference sequence). This CDR3 has 17 residues. The CDR3 here is CASSNTRLAGGGNEQFF. The CDR3 nucleotides read TGTGCCAGCAGCAACACCCGACTAGCGGGGGGCGGGAATGAGCAGTTCTTC.

The genes are TRBV9 and TRBJ1-2; D is undetermined. CDR1 and CDR2 from the germline V gene are SGDLS and YYNGEE. This CDR3 has 12 residues. V lost 2 bases and J 1 base, leaving 3 bases between the germline ends. In DNA, the CDR3 is TGTGCCAGCAGCGTCAATAACTATGGCTACACCTTC. It codes for CASSVNNYGYTF.

The chain has TRBV5-1 and TRBJ2-7; D perhaps matches TRBD2 (6 bases). Trimming took off 7 bases at V and 1 base at J, with 18 bases between the two ends. In germline, CDR1 is SGHRS, CDR2 YFSETQ. The CDR3 totals 15 residues. The CDR3, as DNA: TGCGCCAGCTCCCCCCTAGCGTCTGGGTCCTACGAGCAGTACTTC. Translation: CASSPLASGSYEQYF. Combining the CDR3 with reference TRBV5-1 and TRBJ2-7 gives the whole variable domain KAGVTQTPRYLIKTRGQQVTLSCSPISGHRSVSWYQQTPGQGLQFLFEYFSETQRNKGNFPGRFSGRQFSNSRSEMNVSTLELGDSALYLCASSPLASGSYEQYFGPGTRLTVT.

This chain uses TRBV6-6 with TRBJ2-1; D ambiguous. CDR1 is MNHNY, CDR2 SVGAGI, per germline (reference sequence). This CDR3 comprises 11 residues. V lost 4 bases and J 5 bases, leaving 3 bases between the germline ends. The CDR3 nucleotides are TGTGCCAGCAGTTCTCACAATGAGCAGTTCTTC. The encoded protein is CASSSHNEQFF.

The rearrangement links TRBV7-2 to TRBJ1-5; 8 bases align to TRBD1. The CDR3 extends over 17 amino acids. V dropped 3 bases and J dropped 3; count of bases not matched to a gene: 10. Germline CDR1 SGHTA, CDR2 FQGNSA. The CDR3 sequence: CASSFWTGRFDNQPQHF. Written as DNA, the CDR3 is TGTGCCAGCAGCTTTTGGACAGGGAGATTTGACAATCAGCCCCAGCATTTT.

The chain recombines TRBV24-1 with TRBJ2-7; perhaps TRBD1 as D (6 bases). Germline V gene data show CDR1 as KGHDR and CDR2 as SFDVKD. V dropped 5 bases and J dropped 7 bases, with 20 bases sitting between them. This CDR3 comprises 15 residues. This CDR3 reads CATSVGAGVSWEQYF. The DNA for the CDR3 is TGTGCCACCAGTGTCGGGGCAGGGGTATCTTGGGAGCAGTACTTC.

V gene TRBV18 combines with J gene TRBJ2-1; tentatively, D is TRBD1 (6 bases). The CDR3 length is 14 residues. Germline CDR1 KGHSH, CDR2 LQKENI. Trimming took 2 bases from V and 7 from J, leaving 12 bases between them. The CDR3 nucleotides read TGTGCCAGCTCACCAAAACAACAGGGTAATGAGCAGTTCTTC. Translated, it gives CASSPKQQGNEQFF.

The J gene is TRBJ2-1, the V gene TRBV6-2 or TRBV6-3; 7 nucleotides align to TRBD1. CDR3 length: 17 residues. The germline V gene encodes CDR1 MNHEY and CDR2 SVGEGT. V trimming: 2 bases; J trimming: 1 base; junction bases outside the gene matches: 8. CDR3 bases: TGTGCCAGCAGTTACGGTTCCCGGGACAGATCCTACAATGAGCAGTTCTTC. Its translation is CASSYGSRDRSYNEQFF.

CDR3 protein: CASSIAGTDTEAFF. The CDR3 nucleotides read TGTGCCAGTAGTATCGCCGGGACAGACACTGAAGCTTTCTTT. This rearrangement joins TRBV19 to TRBJ1-1; the match to TRBD1 covers 7 bases. The CDR3 covers 14 residues. Looked up from germline, CDR1 is LNHDA and CDR2 is SQIVND (reference sequence). With V trimmed by 3 bases and J by 3 bases, 4 bases remained unmatched.

This clone has more than one count but fewer than ten. J is TRBJ1-5 and V is TRBV4-2, with 7 bases lining up with TRBD1. V was pared by 0 bases and J by 5 bases, with 10 bases of the junction left unmatched. This CDR3 is built from 17 residues. The germline V gene has CDR1 LGHNA and CDR2 YNFKEQ. The CDR3: CASSQDLGRGLYQPQHF. CDR3 DNA sequence: TGTGCCAGCAGCCAAGATCTAGGTAGGGGGCTATATCAGCCCCAGCATTTT.

CDR3 coding DNA: TGTGCCAGCAGTGATGACAAACACGAGCAGTACGTC. This translates into CASSDDKHEQYV. The J gene is TRBJ2-7, the V gene TRBV2; D is uncertain. This CDR3 contains 12 residues. V was pared by 3 bases and J by 5 bases, with 8 bases between. Germline V lookup: CDR1 SNHLY, CDR2 FYNNEI.

The CDR3 DNA reads TGTGCCAGCAACCCCGGAGGGGAGACCCAGTACTTC. Its translation: CASNPGGETQYF. The chain has TRBV6-2 or TRBV6-3 and TRBJ2-5, with D perhaps TRBD2 (6 bases). CDR1 is MNHEY, CDR2 SVGEGT, per germline. This CDR3 region has 12 residues. Trimming shortened V by 7 bases and J by 5 bases, and 11 bases separated the two germline ends.

This chain links TRBV5-5 with TRBJ2-1; 11 bases are shared with TRBD1. The CDR3 contains 17 residues. Per germline, CDR1 SGHKS and CDR2 YYEKEE (reference sequence). Trimming took 0 bases from V and 10 from J; bases not matched to a gene: 12. DNA of the CDR3: TGTGCCAGCAGCTTGGCCGAGGGGACAGGGGGGGCCCGGGAGCAGTTCTTC. This translates into CASSLAEGTGGAREQFF.

V usage is TRBV11-2 and J usage is TRBJ1-4; 8 positions agree with TRBD1. The J segment lost 8 bases and the V segment lost 6 bases, leaving 14 bases of the junction unmatched. The CDR3 totals 16 residues. Per the germline V gene, CDR1 is SGHAT and CDR2 is FQNNGV. As DNA, the CDR3 is TGTGCCAGCAGTATCCCAGGGACAGGCCTAGGGGAAAAACTGTTTTTT. It codes for CASSIPGTGLGEKLFF.

This chain joins TRBV30 and TRBJ2-7, with 10 bases lining up with TRBD2. Germline loops: CDR1 GTSNPN, CDR2 SVGIG (reference sequence). Trimming cost V 1 base and J 0 bases; bases outside gene matches: 12. CDR3 length: 18 amino acids. The CDR3 loop reads CAWSGGGSAGGSSYEQYF. In DNA, the CDR3 is TGTGCCTGGAGTGGGGGCGGCTCAGCGGGAGGGAGCTCCTACGAGCAGTACTTC.

The chain employs TRBV5-1 and TRBJ2-1; D possibly corresponds to TRBD1 (5 bases). CDR1 is SGHRS, CDR2 YFSETQ, per germline. V was shortened by 4 bases and J by 4 bases, with 12 bases between the two germline ends. This CDR3 region has 14 residues. The CDR3 DNA sequence: TGCGCCAGCAGCCTCCTGACAGCGTACAATGAGCAGTTCTTC. Protein product: CASSLLTAYNEQFF. The entire variable domain, with the rest obtained from reference TRBV5-1 and TRBJ2-1, is as follows: KAGVTQTPRYLIKTRGQQVTLSCSPISGHRSVSWYQQTPGQGLQFLFEYFSETQRNKGNFPGRFSGRQFSNSRSEMNVSTLELGDSALYLCASSLLTAYNEQFFGPGTRLTVL.

As concerns this clone: This sample includes further DNA sequences coding for the same CDR3. This chain connects TRBV20-1 to TRBJ2-7; tentatively, D is TRBD2 (5 bases). In germline, CDR1 is DFQATT, CDR2 SNEGSKA (reference sequence). Trimming pared 3 bases from V and 6 bases from J, leaving 9 bases between. The CDR3 runs to 11 residues. CDR3 residues: CSASSGFEQYV. The CDR3 DNA sequence: TGCAGTGCTAGTTCGGGATTCGAGCAGTACGTC.

The gene calls are TRBV5-1 and TRBJ2-2, with D possibly being TRBD1 (6 bases). The germline V gene encodes CDR1 SGHRS and CDR2 YFSETQ. The CDR3 is 15 residues long. V lost 0 bases to trimming and J lost 6 bases, with 12 bases between them. In DNA, the CDR3 is TGCGCCAGCAGCTTGGTCAGGACAGAATCCGGGGAGCTGTTTTTT. Translating gives CASSLVRTESGELFF.

This chain links TRBV5-1 with TRBJ2-2; 7 bases align to TRBD1. Unmatched junction bases numbered 5, after V lost 6 bases and J lost 3 bases. Looked up from germline, CDR1 is SGHRS and CDR2 is YFSETQ. There are 14 residues in the CDR3. This CDR3 reads CASTPGQYTGELFF. DNA of the CDR3: TGCGCCAGCACGCCGGGACAGTACACCGGGGAGCTGTTTTTT.

The chain links TRBV7-9 to TRBJ1-4, with unresolved D. From germline, CDR1 is SEHNR and CDR2 FQNEAQ (reference sequence). Trimming removed 0 bases at V and 3 bases at J, with 8 bases between. The CDR3 is 15 amino acids. CDR3 sequence (DNA): TGTGCCAGCAGCTTAGCGGGCAGCCCTAATGAAAAACTGTTTTTT. This sequence encodes CASSLAGSPNEKLFF.

The rearrangement uses TRBV6-6 and TRBJ2-3, with TRBD1 matching over 8 bases. In germline, CDR1 is MNHNY, CDR2 SVGAGI (reference sequence). The V gene end was trimmed by 5 bases and the J gene end by 10 bases; junction bases not matched to a gene: 11. CDR3 length equals 14 residues. CDR3 protein: CASSTPDRGRAQYF. The DNA of the CDR3 is TGTGCCAGCAGTACTCCTGACAGGGGTCGAGCGCAGTATTTT.

The V and J genes are TRBV12-3 or TRBV12-4 and TRBJ1-1; 9 bases align to TRBD1. The CDR3 has 11 amino acids. Germline trimming cut 6 bases from V and 13 bases from J; bases unmatched to any gene: 6. The CDR3 DNA reads TGTGCCAGCAGCCCGGGACAGGGAGGTTTCTTT. Translating gives CASSPGQGGFF.

This clone has just a few counts. The chain has TRBV27 and TRBJ2-7; D remains unclear. Trimming cost V 5 bases and J 0 bases, with 14 bases left between them. Germline V gene lookup returns CDR1 MNHEY and CDR2 SMNVEV (reference sequence). The CDR3 is 15 residues long. DNA of the CDR3: TGTGCCAGCAGTCCTGGTGGGCCGAGCTCCTACGAGCAGTACTTC. It yields the protein CASSPGGPSSYEQYF.

Comment on this clone: The junction and the germline gene differ at one end; a read error may be behind it. The rearrangement uses TRBV19 and TRBJ1-5; D unresolved. Per germline, CDR1 LNHDA and CDR2 SQIVND (reference sequence). The CDR3 has 12 residues. The CDR3 here is CASSMGKQPQHF. CDR3 bases: TGTGCCAGTAGTATGGGCAAACAGCCCCAGCATTTT.